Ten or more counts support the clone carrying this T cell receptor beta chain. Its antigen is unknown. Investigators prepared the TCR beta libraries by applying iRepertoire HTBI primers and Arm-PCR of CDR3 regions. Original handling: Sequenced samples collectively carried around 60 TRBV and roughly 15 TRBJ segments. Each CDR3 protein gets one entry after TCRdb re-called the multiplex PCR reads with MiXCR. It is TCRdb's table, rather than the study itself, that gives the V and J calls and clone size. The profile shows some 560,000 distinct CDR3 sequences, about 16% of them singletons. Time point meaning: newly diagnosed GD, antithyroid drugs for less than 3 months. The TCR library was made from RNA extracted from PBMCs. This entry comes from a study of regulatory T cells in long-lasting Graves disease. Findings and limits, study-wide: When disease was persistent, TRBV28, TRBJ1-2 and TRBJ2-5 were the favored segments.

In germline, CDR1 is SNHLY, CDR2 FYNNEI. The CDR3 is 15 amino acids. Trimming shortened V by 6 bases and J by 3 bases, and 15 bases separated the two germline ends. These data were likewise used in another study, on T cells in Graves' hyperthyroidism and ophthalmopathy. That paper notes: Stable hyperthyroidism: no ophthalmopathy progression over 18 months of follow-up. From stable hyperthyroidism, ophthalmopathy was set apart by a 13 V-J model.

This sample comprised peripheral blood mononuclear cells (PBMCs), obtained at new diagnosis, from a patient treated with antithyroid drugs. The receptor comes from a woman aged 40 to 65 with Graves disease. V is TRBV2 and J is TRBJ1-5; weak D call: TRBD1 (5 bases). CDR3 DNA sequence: TGTGCCAGCAGGGGCGACAGTTTACCCAATCAGCCCCAGCATTTT. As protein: CASRGDSLPNQPQHF.